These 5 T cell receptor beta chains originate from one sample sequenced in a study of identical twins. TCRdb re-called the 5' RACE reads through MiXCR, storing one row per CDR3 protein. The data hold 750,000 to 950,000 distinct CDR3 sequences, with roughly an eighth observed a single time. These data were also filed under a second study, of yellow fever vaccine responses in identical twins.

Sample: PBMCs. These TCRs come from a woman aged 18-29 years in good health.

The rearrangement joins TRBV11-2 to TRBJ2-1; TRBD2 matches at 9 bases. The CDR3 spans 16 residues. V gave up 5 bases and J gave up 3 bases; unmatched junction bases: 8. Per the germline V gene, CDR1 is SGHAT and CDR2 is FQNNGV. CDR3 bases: TGTGCCAGCAGCCCGGCCGGAGCGGGGGGCTACAATGAGCAGTTCTTC. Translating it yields CASSPAGAGGYNEQFF.

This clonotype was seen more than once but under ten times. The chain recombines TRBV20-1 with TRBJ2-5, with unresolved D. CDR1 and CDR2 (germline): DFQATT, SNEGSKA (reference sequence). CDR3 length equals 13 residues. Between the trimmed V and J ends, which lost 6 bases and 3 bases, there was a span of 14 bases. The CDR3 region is CSASRITKETQYF. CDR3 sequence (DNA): TGCAGTGCCTCCAGGATCACTAAAGAGACCCAGTACTTC.

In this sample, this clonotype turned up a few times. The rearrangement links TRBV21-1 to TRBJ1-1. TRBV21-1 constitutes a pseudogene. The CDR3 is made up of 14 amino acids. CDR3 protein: CASSKLPENTEAFF. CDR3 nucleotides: TGTGCCAGCAGCAAGCTCCCCGAGAACACTGAAGCTTTCTTT.

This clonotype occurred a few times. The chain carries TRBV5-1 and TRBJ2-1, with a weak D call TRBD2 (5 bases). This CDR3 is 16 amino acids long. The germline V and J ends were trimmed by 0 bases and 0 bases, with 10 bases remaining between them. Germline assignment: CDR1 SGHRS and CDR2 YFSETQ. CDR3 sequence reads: CASSLEGDYSYNEQFF. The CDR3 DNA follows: TGCGCCAGCAGCTTGGAGGGCGACTACTCCTACAATGAGCAGTTCTTC.

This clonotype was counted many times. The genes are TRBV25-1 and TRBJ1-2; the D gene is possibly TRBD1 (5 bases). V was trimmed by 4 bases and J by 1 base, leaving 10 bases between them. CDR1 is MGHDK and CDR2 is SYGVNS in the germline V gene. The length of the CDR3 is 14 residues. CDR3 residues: CASSGDGNNYGYTF. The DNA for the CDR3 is TGTGCCAGCAGTGGGGACGGGAATAACTATGGCTACACCTTC.